The rows below give T cell receptor beta chains drawn from one sample of a study of T cell responses to AZD1222 COVID-19 vaccine. Data came from immunoSEQ multiplex PCR; TCRdb stores just in-frame clones and leaves some out. This sample carries roughly 99,000 clones, roughly nine tenths of them seen once, and the ten largest clones take less than 8%. Material: peripheral blood, obtained on day 0 of AZD1222 vaccination. These receptors came from an adult in good health. Both conserved end residues are part of each CDR3. A D gene is named only where the DNA matches it firmly. A clone size is listed for some rows: how often the clone was seen (once, few, many), or a class if it is expanded.

j_call | v_call | d_call | clone_size | cdr3_aa | cdr3_nt
TRBJ2-1 | TRBV18 | TRBD2 | once | CASSPGTSGRAPHEQFF | TGTGCCAGCTCACCTGGGACTAGCGGGAGGGCCCCTCATGAGCAGTTCTTC
TRBJ2-1 | TRBV24-1 | TRBD2 | . | CATSDLGTSANNEQFF | TGTGCCACCAGTGATTTGGGGACTAGCGCAAACAATGAGCAGTTCTTC
TRBJ2-5 | TRBV9 | . | . | CASSVRGRGEETQYF | TGTGCCAGCAGCGTGCGAGGGAGGGGGGAAGAGACCCAGTACTTC
TRBJ2-2 | TRBV27 | . | . | CASSSSSSLGNTGELFF | TGTGCCAGCAGTTCGTCCTCCTCGTTGGGTAACACCGGGGAGCTGTTTTTT
TRBJ1-4 | TRBV15 | . | . | CATRGDRWTNEKLFF | TGTGCCACCCGGGGGGATAGGTGGACTAATGAAAAACTGTTTTTT
TRBJ1-1 | TRBV6-5 | . | . | CASSYSIEMNTEAFF | TGTGCCAGCAGTTACTCGATTGAGATGAACACTGAAGCTTTCTTT
TRBJ1-2 | TRBV7-9 | . | . | CASSPRQGLSYGYTF | TGTGCCAGCAGCCCCCGCCAGGGGCTTAGCTATGGCTACACCTTC
TRBJ1-4 | TRBV7-2 | . | . | CASSYNRNEKLFF | TGTGCCAGCAGCTATAACCGGAATGAAAAACTGTTTTTT
TRBJ2-7 | TRBV6-1 | . | . | CASSEGLPPYEQYF | TGTGCCAGCAGTGAGGGGTTACCGCCCTACGAGCAGTACTTC
TRBJ1-2 | TRBV6-4 | . | . | CASSPGEFNYGYTF | TGTGCCAGCAGTCCTGGGGAGTTTAACTATGGCTACACCTTC
TRBJ1-6 | TRBV5-1 | . | . | CASSLEGQNSPLHF | TGCGCCAGCAGCTTGGAGGGACAAAATTCACCCCTCCACTTT
TRBJ1-1 | TRBV7-2 | TRBD1 | . | CASSLVGTGHTEAFF | TGTGCCAGCAGCTTAGTCGGGACAGGCCACACTGAAGCTTTCTTT
TRBJ2-7 | TRBV5-1 | TRBD1 | . | CASSSDRGLNEQYF | TGCGCCAGCAGCTCTGACAGGGGGCTTAACGAGCAGTACTTC
TRBJ1-5 | TRBV4-1 | . | . | CASSREGTRDSNQPQHF | TGCGCCAGCAGCCGAGAAGGGACAAGGGATAGCAATCAGCCCCAGCATTTT
TRBJ2-1 | TRBV19 | . | . | CASTLRLPDYNEQFF | TGTGCCAGTACCCTGAGGCTACCCGACTACAATGAGCAGTTCTTC
TRBJ1-2 | TRBV4-3 | TRBD1 | . | CASSRTGGNLYGYTF | TGCGCCAGCAGCCGGACAGGAGGTAACCTCTATGGCTACACCTTC
TRBJ2-2 | TRBV7-3 | . | . | CASSLAGQPNTGELFF | TGTGCCAGCAGCTTGGCGGGACAGCCGAACACCGGGGAGCTGTTTTTT
TRBJ2-1 | TRBV7-3 | . | . | CASSLPGLYNEQFF | TGTGCCAGCAGCTTGCCTGGACTTTACAATGAGCAGTTCTTC
TRBJ1-2 | TRBV30 | TRBD1 | once | CASDRGGEGTF | TGTGCCTCAGACAGGGGCGGAGAGGGGACCTTC
TRBJ1-2 | TRBV5-4 | . | . | CASRALGGPYGYTF | TGTGCCAGCAGAGCCCTCGGGGGCCCCTATGGCTACACCTTC
TRBJ2-5 | TRBV7-2 | . | . | CASSPTGTPMETQYF | TGTGCCAGCAGCCCCACCGGGACACCTATGGAGACCCAGTACTTC
TRBJ1-2 | TRBV2 | . | . | CAGLENYGYTF | TGTGCCGGTCTGGAGAACTATGGCTACACCTTC
TRBJ2-3 | TRBV5-4 | TRBD1 | . | CASSGGQGNTQYF | TGTGCCAGCAGCGGGGGACAGGGGAATACGCAGTATTTT
TRBJ1-2 | TRBV24-1 | TRBD1 | . | CATSVRDREDGYTF | TGTGCCACCAGTGTCCGGGACAGGGAGGATGGCTACACCTTC
TRBJ2-5 | TRBV9 | . | . | CASSVQVGWQETQYF | TGTGCCAGCAGCGTACAGGTTGGATGGCAAGAGACCCAGTACTTC
TRBJ2-7 | TRBV3-1/TRBV3-2 | . | . | CASSQGASSLYEQYF | TGTGCCAGCAGCCAAGGAGCTAGCTCCCTCTACGAGCAGTACTTC
TRBJ1-2 | TRBV28 | . | . | CASSPYSGDTGGNGYTF | TGTGCCAGCAGTCCCTACTCCGGAGACACAGGCGGTAATGGCTACACCTTC
TRBJ1-2 | TRBV13 | TRBD1 | . | CASSRRIIGTGGYGGYTF | TGTGCCAGCAGCCGTAGAATAATTGGGACAGGGGGTTACGGTGGCTACACCTTC
TRBJ2-7 | TRBV7-2 | . | . | CASSPGSSEQYF | TGTGCCAGCAGCCCCGGCAGCAGCGAGCAGTACTTC
TRBJ1-5 | TRBV27 | TRBD1 | once | CASSNSRGTGNQPQHF | TGTGCCAGCAGCAACAGCCGGGGGACAGGCAATCAGCCCCAGCATTTT
TRBJ1-5 | TRBV19 | . | . | CASSSRTASNQPQHF | TGTGCCAGTAGTTCGAGGACAGCTAGCAATCAGCCCCAGCATTTT
TRBJ2-7 | TRBV7-2 | . | . | CASSFLGNGEQYF | TGTGCCAGCAGCTTTCTAGGGAACGGCGAGCAGTACTTC
TRBJ2-7 | TRBV7-2 | TRBD1 | . | CASSPDRGAYEQYF | TGTGCCAGCAGCCCGGACAGGGGAGCCTACGAGCAGTACTTC
TRBJ2-1 | TRBV5-1 | . | . | CASSPAADSYNEQFF | TGCGCCAGCAGCCCAGCGGCGGACTCATACAATGAGCAGTTCTTC
TRBJ2-7 | TRBV5-1 | TRBD1 | . | CASSSRTGGDEQYF | TGCGCCAGCAGTTCCCGGACAGGGGGGGACGAGCAGTACTTC
TRBJ1-5 | TRBV9 | TRBD1 | once | CASSPGQGGQPQHF | TGTGCCAGCAGCCCGGGACAGGGGGGTCAGCCCCAGCATTTT
TRBJ2-3 | TRBV7-2 | TRBD2 | . | CASSPGLATDTQYF | TGTGCCAGCAGCCCCGGACTAGCCACAGATACGCAGTATTTT
TRBJ2-7 | TRBV6-1 | . | . | CASSDLGFPPYEQYF | TGTGCCAGCAGTGATCTGGGCTTTCCCCCCTACGAGCAGTACTTC
TRBJ2-3 | TRBV7-2 | . | . | CASSPPTGKDTQYF | TGTGCCAGCAGCCCTCCCACCGGGAAGGATACGCAGTATTTT